This T cell receptor beta chain appears in the sequencing data of a study of radiation and T cells in renal cell carcinoma. Regarding the study as a whole: Top tumor clonotypes rose in blood 2 weeks post-radiation, then contracted. No pretreatment tumor biopsies were available for baseline clonotypes.

Germline V gene data show CDR1 as SGDLS and CDR2 as YYNGEE. The CDR3 is made up of 14 amino acids. Trimming removed 3 bases from V and 0 bases from J; junction bases left unmatched: 1. Libraries were prepared by immunoSEQ multiplex PCR; TCRdb keeps only in-frame clonotypes and omits some of them. The table lists about 130,000 clones, 70% to 90% of them singletons, with almost 6% in the top ten. The time point here: blood 2 weeks post-SBRT. Treatment described: 15 Gy SBRT to primary tumor, nephrectomy 4 weeks later. Points on this clone: Its specificity is not known.

The source is a woman in her seventies with renal cell carcinoma. The specimen comprised blood, sampled from a patient whose treatment included radiotherapy and nephrectomy. This chain joins TRBV9 and TRBJ2-3; 7 nucleotides line up with TRBD2. The CDR3: CASSAGGSTDTQYF. For the CDR3, the DNA is TGTGCCAGCAGCGCGGGGGGTAGCACAGATACGCAGTATTTT.